The 5 T cell receptor beta chains below all came from one sample that was sequenced in a study of T cells in Graves' hyperthyroidism and ophthalmopathy. Amplification of TCR beta CDR3 regions was performed using RNA transcripts as template. With the HTBI primer set, the TCR CDR3 went through a first round of RT-PCR. MiXCR was run by TCRdb on the multiplex PCR reads, yielding one entry per CDR3 protein. The table shows around 200,000 distinct CDR3 sequences, with about 18% occurring only once. Sequencing was carried out using blood. The receptors derive from a woman aged 50 to 60 with Graves' hyperthyroidism.

The chain combines TRBV4-3 with TRBJ1-2, with TRBD1 matching 8 bases. Germline V CDR1 and CDR2: LGHNA, YSLEER. This CDR3 spans 14 amino acids. J lost 7 bases, V lost 2 bases, and 6 bases had no gene match. CDR3 sequence reads: CASSQRTGSSGYTF. Written as DNA, the CDR3 is TGCGCCAGCAGCCAACGGACAGGGTCCTCTGGCTACACCTTC.

J is TRBJ2-2 and V is TRBV4-2, with 12 bases identical to TRBD2. V shed 0 bases and J 5 bases; nucleotides not matched to a gene: 4. CDR3 length equals 17 residues. CDR1 LGHNA and CDR2 YNFKEQ come from the germline V gene. The chain's CDR3 is CASSQDQGTSGTGELFF. CDR3 DNA: TGTGCCAGCAGCCAAGATCAGGGGACTAGCGGGACCGGGGAGCTGTTTTTT.

In this sample, this clonotype turned up many times. The chain combines TRBV5-5 with TRBJ2-3; D gene unclear. The length of the CDR3 is 14 residues. Trimming stripped 1 base from V and 1 base from J, with 7 bases between. Germline V gene lookup returns CDR1 SGHKS and CDR2 YYEKEE (reference sequence). The CDR3 sequence: CASSLYRGTDTQYF. For the CDR3, the DNA is TGTGCCAGCAGCTTGTATCGGGGCACAGATACGCAGTATTTT.

This clonotype was counted at least ten times. This sequence joins TRBV14 and TRBJ2-1, with 10 bases fitting TRBD2. Germline CDR1 and CDR2: SGHDN and FVKESK. The CDR3 length is 14 residues. V shed 2 bases and J 11 bases; nucleotides not matched to a gene: 6. The CDR3 reads CASSQLAGAPQQFF. The CDR3 DNA reads TGTGCCAGCAGCCAACTAGCGGGGGCGCCACAGCAGTTCTTC.

This clonotype was recorded at least ten times. The chain employs TRBV9 and TRBJ2-3; D is possibly TRBD1 (6 bases). Looked up from germline, CDR1 is SGDLS and CDR2 is YYNGEE. The ends were cut back, 1 base at V and 5 bases at J, with 11 bases in the middle. The CDR3 covers 14 residues. The CDR3 nucleotides read TGTGCCAGCAGCGTACAGACAGGCGTAGATACGCAGTATTTT. Residues: CASSVQTGVDTQYF.